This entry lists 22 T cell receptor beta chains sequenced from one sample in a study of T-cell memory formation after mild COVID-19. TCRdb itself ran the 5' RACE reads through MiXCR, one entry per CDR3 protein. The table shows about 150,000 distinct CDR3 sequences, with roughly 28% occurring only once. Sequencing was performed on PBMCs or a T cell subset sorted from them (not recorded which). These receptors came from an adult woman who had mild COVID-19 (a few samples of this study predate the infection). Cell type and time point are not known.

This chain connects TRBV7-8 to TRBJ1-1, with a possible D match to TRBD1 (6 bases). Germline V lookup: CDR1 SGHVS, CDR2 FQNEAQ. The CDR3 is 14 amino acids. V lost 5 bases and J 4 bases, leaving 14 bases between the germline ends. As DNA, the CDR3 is TGTGCCAGCAGCATATCAGGGGCGAGCACTGAAGCTTTCTTT. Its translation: CASSISGASTEAFF.

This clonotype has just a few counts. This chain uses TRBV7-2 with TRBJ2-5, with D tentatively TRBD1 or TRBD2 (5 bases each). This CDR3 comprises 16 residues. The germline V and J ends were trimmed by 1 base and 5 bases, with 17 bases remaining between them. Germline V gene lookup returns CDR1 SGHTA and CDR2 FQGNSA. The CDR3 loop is CASSLERIQGSETQYF. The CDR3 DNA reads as TGTGCCAGCAGCTTAGAGCGGATTCAGGGTTCGGAGACCCAGTACTTC.

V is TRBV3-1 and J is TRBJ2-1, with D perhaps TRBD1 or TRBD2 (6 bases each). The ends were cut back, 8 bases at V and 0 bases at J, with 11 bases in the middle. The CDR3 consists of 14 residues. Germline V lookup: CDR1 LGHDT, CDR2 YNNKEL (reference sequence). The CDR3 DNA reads TGTGCCAGCGCCGGGGGCCACTCCTACAATGAGCAGTTCTTC. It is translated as CASAGGHSYNEQFF.

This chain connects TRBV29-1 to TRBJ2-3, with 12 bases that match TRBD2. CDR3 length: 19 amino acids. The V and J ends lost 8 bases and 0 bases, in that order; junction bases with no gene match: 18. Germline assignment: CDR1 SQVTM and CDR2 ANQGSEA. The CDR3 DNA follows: TGCAGCCTATTGACGGAGGCTAGCGGGAGGGCGGCTAGCACAGATACGCAGTATTTT. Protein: CSLLTEASGRAASTDTQYF.

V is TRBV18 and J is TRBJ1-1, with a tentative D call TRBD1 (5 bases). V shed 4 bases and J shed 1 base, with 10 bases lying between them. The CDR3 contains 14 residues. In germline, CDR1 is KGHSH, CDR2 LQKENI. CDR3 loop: CASSRDRKNTEAFF. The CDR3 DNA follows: TGTGCCAGCTCACGCGACAGAAAGAACACTGAAGCTTTCTTT.

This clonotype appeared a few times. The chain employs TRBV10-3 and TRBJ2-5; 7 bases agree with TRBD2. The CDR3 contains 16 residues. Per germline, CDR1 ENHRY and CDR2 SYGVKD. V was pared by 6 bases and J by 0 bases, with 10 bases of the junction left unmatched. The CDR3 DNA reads TGTGCCATCAGCCATTCTAGCGGAACGTACCAAGAGACCCAGTACTTC. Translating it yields CAISHSSGTYQETQYF.

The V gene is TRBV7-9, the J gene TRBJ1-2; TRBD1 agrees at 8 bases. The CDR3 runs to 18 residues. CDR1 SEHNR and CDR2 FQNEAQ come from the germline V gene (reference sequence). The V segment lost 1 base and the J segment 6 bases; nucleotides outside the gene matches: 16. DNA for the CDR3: TGTGCCAGCAGCTTAGTGGGACAGGTGGCGCGGCATGAGGATGGCTACACCTTC. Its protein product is CASSLVGQVARHEDGYTF.

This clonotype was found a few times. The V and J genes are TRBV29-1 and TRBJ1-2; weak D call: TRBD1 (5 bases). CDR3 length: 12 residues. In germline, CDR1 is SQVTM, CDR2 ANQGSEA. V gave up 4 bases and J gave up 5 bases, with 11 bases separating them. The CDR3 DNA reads TGCAGCGTTGTGAACAGGCAGTATGGCTACACCTTC. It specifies CSVVNRQYGYTF.

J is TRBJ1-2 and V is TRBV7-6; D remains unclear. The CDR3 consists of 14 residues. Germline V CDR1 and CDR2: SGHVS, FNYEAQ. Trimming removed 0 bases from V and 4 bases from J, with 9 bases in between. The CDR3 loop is CASSLATEGYGYTF. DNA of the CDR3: TGTGCCAGCAGCTTAGCAACGGAGGGCTATGGCTACACCTTC.

The CDR3 DNA is TGTGCCAGCAGCTTAGAAGTCGGGAGTCGCTACGAGCAGTACTTC. Its protein product is CASSLEVGSRYEQYF. The chain has TRBV11-2 and TRBJ2-7; TRBD2 is a possible D gene (6 bases). Trimming left V 0 bases short and J 3 bases short, with 12 bases between. The CDR3 spans 15 residues. Germline CDR1 SGHAT, CDR2 FQNNGV.

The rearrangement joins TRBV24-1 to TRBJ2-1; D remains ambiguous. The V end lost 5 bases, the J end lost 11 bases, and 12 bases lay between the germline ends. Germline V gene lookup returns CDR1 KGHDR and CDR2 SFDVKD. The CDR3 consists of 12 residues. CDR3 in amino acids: CATSVGRTKQFF. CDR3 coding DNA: TGTGCCACCAGTGTGGGCAGAACGAAGCAGTTCTTC.

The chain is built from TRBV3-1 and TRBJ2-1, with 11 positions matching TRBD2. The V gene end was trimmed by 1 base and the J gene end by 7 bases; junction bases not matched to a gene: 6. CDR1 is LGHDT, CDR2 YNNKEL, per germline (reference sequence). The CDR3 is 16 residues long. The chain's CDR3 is CASSQVITSGRNEQFF. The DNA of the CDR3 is TGTGCCAGCAGCCAAGTGATCACTAGCGGGAGAAATGAGCAGTTCTTC.

The CDR3 here is CASSPTAGDTEAFF. The CDR3 DNA reads as TGTGCCAGCAGCCCTACTGCGGGCGACACTGAAGCTTTCTTT. This sequence joins TRBV7-6 and TRBJ1-1; D is ambiguous. This CDR3 is 14 amino acids long. Per the germline V gene, CDR1 is SGHVS and CDR2 is FNYEAQ. The germline V and J ends were trimmed by 5 bases and 3 bases, with 13 bases remaining between them.

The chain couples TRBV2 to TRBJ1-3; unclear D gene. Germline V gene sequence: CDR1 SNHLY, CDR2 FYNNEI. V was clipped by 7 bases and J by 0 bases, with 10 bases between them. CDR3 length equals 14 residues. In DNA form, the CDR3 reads TGTGCCAGCATTCAGTGGCCCTCTGGAAACACCATATATTTT. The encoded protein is CASIQWPSGNTIYF.

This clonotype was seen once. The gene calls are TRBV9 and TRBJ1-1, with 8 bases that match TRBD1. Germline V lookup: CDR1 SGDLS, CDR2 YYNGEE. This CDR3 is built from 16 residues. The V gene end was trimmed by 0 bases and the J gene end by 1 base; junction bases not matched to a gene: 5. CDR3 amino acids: CASSVGDRRPNTEAFF. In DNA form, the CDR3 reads TGTGCCAGCAGCGTAGGGGACAGGCGACCGAACACTGAAGCTTTCTTT.

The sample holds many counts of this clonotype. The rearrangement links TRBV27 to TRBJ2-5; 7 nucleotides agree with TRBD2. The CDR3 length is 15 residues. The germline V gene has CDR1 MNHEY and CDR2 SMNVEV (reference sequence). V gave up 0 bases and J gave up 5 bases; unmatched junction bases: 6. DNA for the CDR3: TGTGCCAGCAGTTTATCCGCGGGGGTTTTGGAGACCCAGTACTTC. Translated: CASSLSAGVLETQYF.

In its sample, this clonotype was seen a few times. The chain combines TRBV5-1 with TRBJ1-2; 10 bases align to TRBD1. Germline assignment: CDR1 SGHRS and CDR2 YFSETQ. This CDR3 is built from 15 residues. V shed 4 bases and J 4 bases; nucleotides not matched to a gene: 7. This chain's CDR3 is CASSPGQGGIYGYTF. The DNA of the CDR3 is TGCGCCAGCAGCCCAGGACAGGGGGGTATCTATGGCTACACCTTC.

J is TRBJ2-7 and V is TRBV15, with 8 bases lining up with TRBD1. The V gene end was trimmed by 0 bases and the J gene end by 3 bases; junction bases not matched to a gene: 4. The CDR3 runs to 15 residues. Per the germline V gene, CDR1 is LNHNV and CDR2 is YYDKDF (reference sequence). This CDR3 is CATSREGTGDYEQYF. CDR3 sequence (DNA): TGTGCCACCAGCAGAGAGGGGACAGGAGACTACGAGCAGTACTTC.

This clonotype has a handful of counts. CDR3 in amino acids: CASTVTSGRGNIQYF. CDR3 sequence (DNA): TGTGCCAGCACCGTGACTAGCGGGCGAGGGAACATTCAGTACTTC. The chain joins TRBV2 to TRBJ2-4, with 10 positions matching TRBD2. With 7 bases clipped from V and 7 bases from J, the junction kept 10 bases outside the gene matches. This CDR3 spans 15 amino acids. Germline V gene lookup returns CDR1 SNHLY and CDR2 FYNNEI.

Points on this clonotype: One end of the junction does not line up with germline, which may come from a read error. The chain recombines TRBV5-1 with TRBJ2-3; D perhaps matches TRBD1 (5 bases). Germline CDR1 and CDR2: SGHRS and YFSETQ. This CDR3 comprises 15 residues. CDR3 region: CASRLGQGAADTQYF. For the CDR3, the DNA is TGCGCCAGCAGATTGGGGCAGGGTGCGGCAGATACGCAGTATTTT. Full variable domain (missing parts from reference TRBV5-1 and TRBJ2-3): KAGVTQTPRYLIKTRGQQVTLSCSPISGHRSVSWYQQTPGQGLQFLFEYFSETQRNKGNFPGRFSGRQFSNSRSEMNVSTLELGDSALYLCASRLGQGAADTQYFGPGTRLTVL.

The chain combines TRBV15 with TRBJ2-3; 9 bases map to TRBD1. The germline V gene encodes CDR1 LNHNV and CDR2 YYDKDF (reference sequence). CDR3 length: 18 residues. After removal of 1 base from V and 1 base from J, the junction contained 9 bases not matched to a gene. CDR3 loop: CATSRAFTGQGRTDTQYF. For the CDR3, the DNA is TGTGCCACCAGCAGAGCATTTACTGGACAGGGGCGCACAGATACGCAGTATTTT.

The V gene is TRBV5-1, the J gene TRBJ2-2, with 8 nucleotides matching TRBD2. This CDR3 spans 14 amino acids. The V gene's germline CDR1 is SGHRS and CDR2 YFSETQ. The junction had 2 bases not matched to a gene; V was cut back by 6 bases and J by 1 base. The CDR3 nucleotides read TGCGCCAGCAACCGGGAGGGGAACACCGGGGAGCTGTTTTTT. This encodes CASNREGNTGELFF. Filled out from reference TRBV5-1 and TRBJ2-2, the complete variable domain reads KAGVTQTPRYLIKTRGQQVTLSCSPISGHRSVSWYQQTPGQGLQFLFEYFSETQRNKGNFPGRFSGRQFSNSRSEMNVSTLELGDSALYLCASNREGNTGELFFGEGSRLTVL.